Sequencing of this TCR beta chain was carried out in a study of blood T cell repertoires in COVID-19. Across the study: Sources were T cells, B-cell-depleted T cells, or PBMCs; the material itself was cDNA or gDNA.

This clone was found once. Looked up from germline, CDR1 is MDHEN and CDR2 is SYDVKM. V was pared by 5 bases and J by 8 bases, with 9 bases of the junction left unmatched. The CDR3 runs to 14 residues. Clones were read by immunoSEQ multiplex PCR, and TCRdb kept only the in-frame ones, dropping some. Seen here are almost 250,000 clones, roughly 91% observed once, and the top ten hold roughly 3.7%. The J gene is TRBJ2-1, the V gene TRBV28; 7 positions match TRBD1. The source material was PBMCs or T cells enriched from blood (not recorded which). The receptor comes from a woman in her 30s who had recovered from COVID-19. For the CDR3, the DNA is TGTGCCAGCAGTCCTCTGAACAGGGGCGATGAGCAGTTCTTC. Translation gives CASSPLNRGDEQFF.